The next 29 T cell receptor beta chains were all read from a single sample in a study of blood T cell repertoires in COVID-19. Some clones are missing from TCRdb's copy, which holds only in-frame ones; the method was immunoSEQ multiplex PCR. The sample lists approximately 250,000 clones; around 90% were seen once. The material sequenced was peripheral blood. The source is a woman aged 65 to 85 with COVID-19, enrolled during active disease.

The chain employs TRBV30 and TRBJ2-3; D remains unclear. The CDR3 totals 14 residues. CDR1 GTSNPN and CDR2 SVGIG come from the germline V gene (reference sequence). Between the trimmed V and J ends, which lost 8 bases and 1 base, there was a span of 16 bases. The CDR3 DNA follows: TGTGCCACCCCGGTGGTCTCCGGCACAGATACGCAGTATTTT. This encodes CATPVVSGTDTQYF.

This clone has a single count. The chain has TRBV5-1 and TRBJ1-1; 8 bases are shared with TRBD1. The germline V gene has CDR1 SGHRS and CDR2 YFSETQ. The CDR3 contains 17 residues. The V gene end was trimmed by 6 bases and the J gene end by 1 base; junction bases not matched to a gene: 14. CDR3 amino acids: CASTKITGGTSNTEAFF. DNA for the CDR3: TGCGCCAGCACCAAAATAACAGGGGGGACTTCGAACACTGAAGCTTTCTTT.

The rearrangement links TRBV4-1 to TRBJ2-1; no reliable D call. The CDR3 contains 17 residues. V was cut by 3 bases and J by 0 bases, with 15 bases left in between. CDR1 and CDR2 from the germline V gene are MGHRA and YSYEKL. The CDR3 loop is CASSHEARLSSYNEQFF. Written as DNA, the CDR3 is TGCGCCAGCAGCCATGAAGCCAGGTTAAGCTCCTACAATGAGCAGTTCTTC.

The rearrangement joins TRBV29-1 to TRBJ1-4, with TRBD1 identical over 11 bases. J gave up 0 bases and V 6 bases, and 12 bases lay outside the gene matches. The CDR3 length is 18 residues. CDR1 SQVTM and CDR2 ANQGSEA come from the germline V gene. CDR3 in DNA: TGCAGCGTAGGAGAGGACAGGGGGCTCTTTGCAACTAATGAAAAACTGTTTTTT. The encoded protein is CSVGEDRGLFATNEKLFF.

The chain uses TRBV27 and TRBJ2-7; 9 positions agree with TRBD2. V lost 2 bases and J lost 3; bases outside the gene matches: 5. The CDR3 consists of 15 residues. Germline CDR1 is MNHEY and CDR2 is SMNVEV (reference sequence). For the CDR3, the DNA is TGTGCCAGCAGTTTAGCGGCTAGCGGGGTCTACGAGCAGTACTTC. Translation: CASSLAASGVYEQYF.

The chain uses TRBV29-1 and TRBJ2-1; TRBD1 might be the D (5 bases). The CDR3 sequence is 14 residues long. Between the trimmed V and J ends, which lost 0 bases and 7 bases, there was a span of 13 bases. The germline V gene has CDR1 SQVTM and CDR2 ANQGSEA. The CDR3 loop reads CSVEDFARDNEQFF. For the CDR3, the DNA is TGCAGCGTTGAAGATTTTGCCAGGGATAATGAGCAGTTCTTC.

In this sample, this clone turned up a few times. This CDR3 is also generated by other DNA sequences in the sample. The chain links TRBV15 to TRBJ2-7; 11 bases agree with TRBD1. The CDR3 consists of 16 residues. Germline V gives CDR1 LNHNV, CDR2 YYDKDF (reference sequence). Trimming took 0 bases from V and 3 from J; bases not matched to a gene: 4. CDR3 bases: TGTGCCACCAGCAGAGAAGGCGGGACAGGGGGCTACGAGCAGTACTTC. Residues: CATSREGGTGGYEQYF.

The rearrangement uses TRBV15 and TRBJ1-5; D possibly corresponds to TRBD1 (6 bases). This CDR3 is 15 amino acids long. The V end was cut by 0 bases, the J end by 5 bases, with 11 bases between. CDR1 and CDR2 from the germline V gene are LNHNV and YYDKDF (reference sequence). The CDR3 nucleotides are TGTGCCACCAGCAGAGATCGGGCAGGGGATCAGCCCCAGCATTTT. This gives the protein CATSRDRAGDQPQHF.

The chain uses TRBV4-3 and TRBJ2-3, with TRBD2 identical over 12 bases. The ends lost 3 bases at V and 3 bases at J; junction bases unmatched: 4. The length of the CDR3 is 16 residues. The germline V gene encodes CDR1 LGHNA and CDR2 YSLEER. CDR3: CASSQYTSGRTDTQYF. The CDR3 coding sequence is TGCGCCAGCAGCCAGTATACTAGCGGGAGGACAGATACGCAGTATTTT.

The genes are TRBV5-4 and TRBJ2-7; possible D gene TRBD2, 6 bases. This CDR3 contains 15 residues. V lost 4 bases, J lost 7 bases, and 21 bases lay in between. In germline, CDR1 is SGHNT, CDR2 YYREEE (reference sequence). CDR3 nucleotides: TGTGCCAGCAGCGAGAACGGGAGAATCATTCGGGAGCAGTACTTC. Amino acid sequence: CASSENGRIIREQYF.

The V call is TRBV5-1, the J call TRBJ2-1; D possibly corresponds to TRBD2 (5 bases). Trimming took off 4 bases at V and 4 bases at J, with 18 bases between the two ends. The germline CDR1 and CDR2 sequences are SGHRS and YFSETQ. The CDR3 runs 16 residues. The CDR3 nucleotides read TGCGCCAGCAGCCAGGCGAGGGCGGCTACGTACAATGAGCAGTTCTTC. Translating gives CASSQARAATYNEQFF.

The CDR3 sequence is CASSPPALRDTEAFF. CDR3 DNA sequence: TGTGCCAGCAGTCCCCCGGCCCTACGGGACACTGAAGCTTTCTTT. The chain carries TRBV28 and TRBJ1-1, with D uncertain. The V end lost 5 bases, the J end lost 3 bases, and 16 bases lay between the germline ends. Germline V gene sequence: CDR1 MDHEN, CDR2 SYDVKM. The CDR3 extends over 15 amino acids.

CDR3 coding DNA: TGTGCCAGCAGCTTATCGGTTCCTGGGGCCAACGTCCTGACTTTC. Translating gives CASSLSVPGANVLTF. This chain connects TRBV7-9 to TRBJ2-6, with D unclear. Trimming left V 2 bases short and J 2 bases short, with 7 bases between. The CDR3 totals 15 residues. Germline values: CDR1 SEHNR, CDR2 FQNEAQ (reference sequence). The full variable domain, with the rest looked up from reference TRBV7-9 and TRBJ2-6, is DTGVSQNPRHKITKRGQNVTFRCDPISEHNRLYWYRQTLGQGPEFLTYFQNEAQLEKSRLLSDRFSAERPKGSFSTLEIQRTEQGDSAMYLCASSLSVPGANVLTFGAGSRLTVL.

The chain uses TRBV7-2 and TRBJ2-5, with 7 bases identical to TRBD1. CDR1 is SGHTA, CDR2 FQGNSA, per germline. Germline trimming cut 5 bases from V and 5 bases from J; bases unmatched to any gene: 14. The CDR3 spans 16 residues. CDR3 sequence: CASSTGDVRGSETQYF. In nucleotides, the CDR3 is TGTGCCAGCAGCACCGGGGACGTCAGGGGGTCTGAGACCCAGTACTTC.

This clone was counted between two and nine times. This chain connects TRBV2 to TRBJ2-2, with 9 nucleotides matching TRBD2. The CDR3 spans 15 residues. CDR1 and CDR2 (germline): SNHLY, FYNNEI. V shed 3 bases and J 4 bases; nucleotides not matched to a gene: 3. Here the CDR3 reads CASSDVAGATGELFF. The CDR3 coding sequence is TGTGCCAGCAGTGATGTAGCGGGAGCCACCGGGGAGCTGTTTTTT.

The chain carries TRBV6-6 and TRBJ2-3; D not resolved. The germline V gene has CDR1 MNHNY and CDR2 SVGAGI (reference sequence). The CDR3 runs to 14 residues. Trimming left V 2 bases short and J 0 bases short, with 6 bases between. The CDR3 DNA follows: TGTGCCAGCAGTTACCTAACGAGCACAGATACGCAGTATTTT. This sequence encodes CASSYLTSTDTQYF.

The chain uses TRBV11-3 and TRBJ2-7, with a tentative D call TRBD1 (6 bases). CDR1 SGHNT and CDR2 YENEEA come from the germline V gene. This CDR3 has 14 residues. Trimming shortened V by 5 bases and J by 0 bases, and 11 bases separated the two germline ends. CDR3 amino acids: CASSPADSSYEQYF. In nucleotides, the CDR3 is TGTGCCAGCAGCCCGGCGGACAGCTCCTACGAGCAGTACTTC.

This clone came up once. The chain joins TRBV27 to TRBJ2-1; TRBD2 agrees at 7 bases. After removal of 1 base from V and 9 bases from J, the junction contained 6 bases not matched to a gene. This CDR3 spans 14 amino acids. Germline V gene data show CDR1 as MNHEY and CDR2 as SMNVEV (reference sequence). This chain's CDR3 is CASSLWSGGIEQFF. The CDR3, as DNA: TGTGCCAGCAGTTTATGGTCGGGGGGAATTGAGCAGTTCTTC.

Points on this clone: The sample holds other DNA sequences that translate to the same CDR3. The CDR3 DNA reads as TGTGCCAGTAGTATTAGCGGGGAGAGCTACGAGCAGTACTTC. This translates into CASSISGESYEQYF. V gene TRBV19 combines with J gene TRBJ2-7; TRBD2 matches 8 bases. CDR3 size: 14 residues. The V segment lost 3 bases and the J segment 3 bases; nucleotides outside the gene matches: 4. Germline CDR1 reads LNHDA; CDR2 reads SQIVND (reference sequence).

J is TRBJ2-2 and V is TRBV6-1, with 8 bases aligning to TRBD1. The CDR3 runs 14 residues. V lost 2 bases to trimming and J lost 8 bases; unmatched junction nucleotides: 4. Germline lookup yields CDR1 MNHNS and CDR2 SASEGT. This chain's CDR3 is CASSESGGWGELFF. DNA of the CDR3: TGTGCCAGCAGTGAATCAGGGGGCTGGGGGGAGCTGTTTTTT.

The genes are TRBV9 and TRBJ2-1; 7 bases agree with TRBD1. The CDR3 length is 16 residues. The junction had 9 bases not matched to a gene; V was cut back by 3 bases and J by 3 bases. Per germline, CDR1 SGDLS and CDR2 YYNGEE. CDR3 bases: TGTGCCAGCAGCGCCATGGACAGGACAGTCTACAATGAGCAGTTCTTC. It specifies CASSAMDRTVYNEQFF.

The rearrangement links TRBV13 to TRBJ2-7; possibly TRBD1 for D (6 bases). This CDR3 has 12 amino acids. The V gene's germline CDR1 is PRHDT and CDR2 FYEKMQ (reference sequence). V lost 6 bases, J lost 2 bases, and 8 bases lay in between. The CDR3: CASRQGAYEQYF. DNA for the CDR3: TGTGCCAGCAGACAGGGTGCCTACGAGCAGTACTTC.

The chain carries TRBV2 and TRBJ1-4; tentatively, D is TRBD1 (6 bases). Trimming removed 11 bases from V and 5 bases from J, with 12 bases in between. The germline CDR1 and CDR2 sequences are SNHLY and FYNNEI. The CDR3 is made up of 12 amino acids. The DNA of the CDR3 is TGTGCCTGCGGACAGTCCAATGAAAAACTGTTTTTT. This translates into CACGQSNEKLFF.

The chain employs TRBV21-1 and TRBJ1-2; the table's D gene call, TRBD1, was not cross checked with the DNA. TRBV21-1 is noted as a pseudogene. This CDR3 is built from 11 residues. The DNA of the CDR3 is TGTGCCAGCACCCAGACAGATGGCTACACCTTC. It specifies CASTQTDGYTF.

This chain uses TRBV21-1 with TRBJ2-3; the table gives TRBD2 as D, unverified against the DNA. TRBV21-1 is described as a pseudogene. CDR3 length: 18 residues. DNA of the CDR3: TGTGCCAGCAGCAAAGGTGGGGGACTAGCACCAAGCACAGATACGCAGTATTTT. Its protein is CASSKGGGLAPSTDTQYF.

The chain has TRBV29-1 and TRBJ1-2, with D tentatively TRBD1 (5 bases). This CDR3 has 12 residues. The germline V gene encodes CDR1 SQVTM and CDR2 ANQGSEA. The germline V and J ends were trimmed by 4 bases and 2 bases, with 8 bases remaining between them. DNA for the CDR3: TGCAGCGTTGTACGACAGAACTATGGCTACACCTTC. Translated: CSVVRQNYGYTF.

The chain carries TRBV11-2 and TRBJ1-2; D might be TRBD1 (6 bases). The CDR3 length is 13 residues. Deletions cut 5 bases from V and 6 bases from J, with 13 bases between. The germline V gene encodes CDR1 SGHAT and CDR2 FQNNGV. The CDR3, as DNA: TGTGCCAGCAGCACGACGGGGGGCGATGGCTACACCTTC. Translating gives CASSTTGGDGYTF.

CDR3 residues: CAISEYQAGVREAFF. CDR3 nucleotide sequence: TGTGCCATCAGTGAGTATCAGGCAGGGGTTAGGGAAGCTTTCTTT. This chain connects TRBV10-3 to TRBJ1-1; D possibly corresponds to TRBD1 (6 bases). Trimming took 1 base from V and 8 from J, leaving 17 bases between them. This CDR3 spans 15 amino acids. Germline lookup yields CDR1 ENHRY and CDR2 SYGVKD.

This clone has only a few counts. This chain links TRBV10-3 with TRBJ2-7, with 7 bases lining up with TRBD2. The CDR3 loop spans 16 amino acids. V lost 0 bases and J lost 2; bases outside the gene matches: 7. Germline V gene data show CDR1 as ENHRY and CDR2 as SYGVKD. CDR3 DNA sequence: TGTGCCATCAGTGAGTCCCCAGCGGGGAAGACCTACGAGCAGTACTTC. Amino acids: CAISESPAGKTYEQYF.